The 21 T cell receptor beta chains listed next were all sequenced from one sample in a study of OX40 agonist ivuxolimab in advanced cancers. Repertoires were generated with immunoSEQ multiplex PCR, while TCRdb's copy carries only in-frame clones and drops some. The sample lists 70,000 or so clones, approximately 86% occurring once. Specimen: CD4+ or CD8+ T cells sorted from blood, collected in a trial of the OX40 agonist ivuxolimab. These TCRs come from an adult with an advanced solid tumor such as melanoma, head and neck, liver or kidney cancer.

In its sample, this clone was seen a few times. The CDR3 DNA sequence: TGTGCCAGCAGAGACAGACAGACTAACTATGGCTACACCTTC. Its protein product is CASRDRQTNYGYTF. The rearrangement uses TRBV6-7 and TRBJ1-2; tentative D call: TRBD1 (5 bases). TRBV6-7 is an ORF, and what it does is uncertain. The CDR3 extends over 14 amino acids. Trimming stripped 6 bases from V and 0 bases from J, with 11 bases between.

The V call is TRBV2, the J call TRBJ1-5, with TRBD1 matching 7 bases. This CDR3 region has 14 residues. V lost 5 bases and J lost 11; bases outside the gene matches: 12. CDR1 and CDR2 from the germline V gene are SNHLY and FYNNEI. The chain's CDR3 is CASSIQGPAETQHF. CDR3 nucleotide sequence: TGTGCCAGCAGTATACAGGGGCCCGCTGAAACCCAGCATTTT.

The J gene is TRBJ1-3, the V gene TRBV6-6; D gene uncertain. The CDR3 extends over 14 amino acids. Germline CDR1 is MNHNY and CDR2 is SVGAGI (reference sequence). V was shortened by 6 bases and J by 0 bases, with 9 bases between the two germline ends. The CDR3 DNA reads TGTGCCAGCAGGGCCGGGGTCTCTGGAAACACCATATATTTT. Amino acids: CASRAGVSGNTIYF.

To note about this clone: The sample has other DNA sequences that encode this CDR3 too. V gene TRBV6-5 combines with J gene TRBJ1-3, with a tentative D call TRBD1 (5 bases). The CDR3 is 15 amino acids. Germline CDR1 and CDR2: MNHEY and SVGAGI. Trimming left V 0 bases short and J 0 bases short, with 6 bases between. The CDR3 region is CASSYSGGSGNTIYF. For the CDR3, the DNA is TGTGCCAGCAGTTACTCGGGGGGCTCTGGAAACACCATATATTTT.

The chain joins TRBV11-2 to TRBJ2-3; D not resolved. V gave up 0 bases and J gave up 6 bases, with 10 bases separating them. The CDR3 loop spans 14 amino acids. Germline lookup yields CDR1 SGHAT and CDR2 FQNNGV. The CDR3 nucleotides are TGTGCCAGCAGCTTAGAACGTAGAATGGATACGCAGTATTTT. Encoded protein: CASSLERRMDTQYF.

The J gene is TRBJ1-4, the V gene TRBV19; tentatively, D is TRBD1 (6 bases). CDR3 size: 15 residues. CDR1 is LNHDA, CDR2 SQIVND, per germline (reference sequence). Trimming stripped 4 bases from V and 4 bases from J, with 13 bases between. For the CDR3, the DNA is TGTGCCAGTAGTAGGCCGACAGGTGATAATGAAAAACTGTTTTTT. Translating it yields CASSRPTGDNEKLFF.

CDR3: CASSLTGGSGYTF. CDR3 bases: TGTGCCAGCAGTTTGACAGGGGGTAGCGGCTACACCTTC. The V and J genes are TRBV28 and TRBJ1-2; TRBD1 aligns across 9 bases. Germline trimming cut 3 bases from V and 8 bases from J; bases unmatched to any gene: 4. This CDR3 region has 13 residues. Germline V CDR1 and CDR2: MDHEN, SYDVKM.

The CDR3, as DNA: TGTGCCAGCAGCGTCTTAGGGAATGAGCAGTTCTTC. It is translated as CASSVLGNEQFF. V and J are TRBV9 and TRBJ2-1, with D hard to call. The CDR3 loop spans 12 amino acids. Germline V gene sequence: CDR1 SGDLS, CDR2 YYNGEE. V was trimmed by 2 bases and J by 7 bases, leaving 7 bases between them.

This chain connects TRBV5-1 to TRBJ2-7; D remains ambiguous. The germline V gene encodes CDR1 SGHRS and CDR2 YFSETQ. The CDR3 loop spans 16 amino acids. With 5 bases removed from V and 5 bases from J, the gap between germline ends came to 23 bases. CDR3 region: CASSFDETPPRHEQYF. The CDR3 DNA sequence: TGCGCCAGCAGTTTCGACGAGACACCGCCCCGTCACGAGCAGTACTTC.

This clone has just one count. The V call is TRBV28, the J call TRBJ2-3; D call uncertain. The germline gives CDR1 MDHEN, CDR2 SYDVKM. The V and J ends lost 10 bases and 1 base respectively, with 12 bases between them. This CDR3 contains 13 residues. Written as DNA, the CDR3 is TGTGCCACCCGCGAGGAAGGCACAGATACGCAGTATTTT. Translating it yields CATREEGTDTQYF.

This chain connects TRBV28 to TRBJ2-7; unclear D gene. Germline V gives CDR1 MDHEN, CDR2 SYDVKM. Trimming pared 6 bases from V and 0 bases from J, leaving 9 bases between. This CDR3 spans 13 amino acids. CDR3 in DNA: TGTGCCAGCAGGATAGATAGCTCCTACGAGCAGTACTTC. This sequence encodes CASRIDSSYEQYF.

The sample holds a few counts of this clone. In DNA, the CDR3 is TGTGCCTCGCGGCAGGGGGCAACGGGAAATCAGCCCCAGCATTTT. It encodes CASRQGATGNQPQHF. The chain is built from TRBV2 and TRBJ1-5, with TRBD1 identical over 8 bases. Germline trimming cut 11 bases from V and 4 bases from J; bases unmatched to any gene: 13. CDR1 is SNHLY and CDR2 is FYNNEI in the germline V gene. The CDR3 consists of 15 residues.

This clone was seen a handful of times. The chain carries TRBV7-3 and TRBJ2-1, with 8 bases aligning to TRBD2. Looked up from germline, CDR1 is SGHTA and CDR2 is FQGTGA. The CDR3 runs to 14 residues. Unmatched junction bases numbered 6, after V lost 5 bases and J lost 6 bases. In DNA, the CDR3 is TGTGCCAGCAGCCCGGGACTAGACGGCAATGAGCAGTTCTTC. This encodes CASSPGLDGNEQFF.

This clone was picked up a small number of times. The chain carries TRBV11-2 and TRBJ1-1; D not certain. CDR3 length equals 12 residues. Trimming removed 2 bases from V and 4 bases from J, with 5 bases in between. Per germline, CDR1 SGHAT and CDR2 FQNNGV. Here the CDR3 reads CASSLRSTEAFF. CDR3 DNA: TGTGCCAGCAGCTTACGGAGCACTGAAGCTTTCTTT.

The V and J genes are TRBV5-6 and TRBJ1-2; tentative D call: TRBD1 (6 bases). The germline CDR1 and CDR2 sequences are SGHDT and YYEEEE. V gave up 4 bases and J gave up 6 bases, with 16 bases separating them. CDR3 size: 14 residues. In nucleotides, the CDR3 is TGTGCCAGCAGCCTAGGACAGTTTGAACATGGCTACACCTTC. Translated, it gives CASSLGQFEHGYTF.

The V gene is TRBV6-1, the J gene TRBJ2-5; D unclear. The end of the DNA aligns better with TRBJ2-7, so the J call may be wrong. Germline lookup yields CDR1 MNHNS and CDR2 SASEGT. The CDR3 runs 13 residues. The CDR3 sequence is CASSEGSSYEQYF. The CDR3 coding sequence is TGTGCCAGCAGTGAGGGCTCCTCCTACGAGCAGTACTTC.

The J gene is TRBJ2-3, the V gene TRBV4-1; D is unclear. This CDR3 comprises 14 residues. V gave up 3 bases and J gave up 1 base, with 8 bases separating them. In germline, CDR1 is MGHRA, CDR2 YSYEKL. The CDR3, as DNA: TGCGCCAGCAGCCAGGCCAGCCGCACAGATACGCAGTATTTT. It translates to CASSQASRTDTQYF.

The J gene is TRBJ1-2, the V gene TRBV7-9, with 8 bases identical to TRBD1. The trim removed 5 bases at V and 2 bases at J, leaving 7 bases unmatched. CDR1 is SEHNR and CDR2 is FQNEAQ in the germline V gene (reference sequence). CDR3 length equals 15 residues. CDR3 protein: CASSAGTGTNYGYTF. The CDR3 DNA follows: TGTGCCAGCAGCGCCGGGACAGGCACCAACTATGGCTACACCTTC.

The chain recombines TRBV5-1 with TRBJ1-2; possible D gene TRBD1, 6 bases. The V gene lost 0 bases and the J gene lost 4 bases, with 22 bases spanning the gap. Germline loops: CDR1 SGHRS, CDR2 YFSETQ. The CDR3 covers 18 residues. The CDR3: CASSLVIGTPASSYGYTF. In DNA form, the CDR3 reads TGCGCCAGCAGCTTGGTGATCGGGACACCCGCTTCTAGCTATGGCTACACCTTC.

The chain employs TRBV6-5 and TRBJ2-6; D not certain. CDR3 length equals 14 residues. Trimming removed 0 bases at V and 12 bases at J, with 12 bases between. Germline loops: CDR1 MNHEY, CDR2 SVGAGI. The CDR3 sequence: CASSYSGQASVLTF. In DNA, the CDR3 is TGTGCCAGCAGTTACTCAGGGCAGGCTTCCGTCCTGACTTTC.

The CDR3 is CASNLRDDSNQPQHF. The CDR3 nucleotides read TGTGCCAGTAACCTCAGGGACGATAGCAATCAGCCCCAGCATTTT. The chain joins TRBV19 to TRBJ1-5; maybe TRBD1 (5 bases). From germline, CDR1 is LNHDA and CDR2 SQIVND (reference sequence). Deletions cut 7 bases from V and 0 bases from J, with 13 bases between. The CDR3 contains 15 residues.